This TCR beta chain was captured in a study of cytomegalovirus exposure and HLA in healthy donors. Overall study results and limits: Fewer N-insertions (relative to the roughly 720-donor mean) were reportedly seen in an Asian-associated ancestry cluster in a later analysis. It was about 180 TCR beta chains that were listed as cytomegalovirus-associated. Presence/absence results assume similar sequencing depth per donor, which may not hold.

PCR involved 60 Vbeta and 13 Jbeta primers. Repertoires were generated with immunoSEQ multiplex PCR, while TCRdb's copy carries only in-frame clones and drops some. The repertoire holds about 140,000 clones, with 75% to 80% as singletons. CDR1 is SNHLY and CDR2 is FYNNEI in the germline V gene. V was trimmed by 0 bases and J by 5 bases, leaving 3 bases between them. CDR3 length: 12 residues. A remark on this clone: Its target is unknown.

The sequence came from a female donor in good health and CMV-seronegative. The sample comprised PBMCs. This chain uses TRBV2 with TRBJ2-3; D not resolved. The CDR3 reads CASSEARDTQYF. CDR3 in DNA: TGTGCCAGCAGTGAAGCTAGAGATACGCAGTATTTT.